This T cell receptor (beta chain) was obtained from a study of blood T cells in healthy people across ages (dated by TCRdb to between 2015 and 2016). In terms of the full investigation: In model experiments, roughly one uniquely barcoded TCR beta cDNA molecule per two T cells was captured by template switching. The study measured age-related changes in TCR beta repertoire diversity using deep sequencing normalized with unique cDNA molecular identifiers. For two donors (one aged 18 to 29 and one aged 80 or older), the study analyzed two additional independent replicas of 1 million unique cDNA reads from the same blood draw. The donors were split into four age groups: young (average 16 years), middle-aged (more than 35), aged (62) and long-lived (roughly 80). To avoid experimental bias, donors of different ages were distributed randomly across sequencing lanes.

The library relied on 5' RACE. Sequencing was performed on an Illumina HiSeq 2500. The second PCR ran for about 6 to 12 cycles and used a J-beta primer mix along with a sample-barcoded 5' primer. Each TCR beta cDNA molecule received a unique molecular identifier from a template-switch 5' adaptor carrying 12 random nucleotides. Each sample yielded at least 2.5 million CDR3-containing paired-end reads. First-strand cDNA was synthesized from all RNA with the Mint cDNA synthesis kit, primed by a TRBC-specific oligonucleotide. After uracil-DNA glycosylase treatment, a first 18-cycle PCR used universal primers M1SS and BC2_uni_R on all cDNA. Per the authors' processing: For normalization, 1 million high-quality reads were randomly selected from each sample, with every read carrying a distinct molecular identifier. Reads with shared molecular identifiers were discarded instead of being binned into consensus sequences. MiTCR, with a Q25 quality threshold and the strictest error-elimination algorithm, was used for CDR3 identification, clonotype clustering and error correction. A nonparametric unseen species model with Euler transformation was used to estimate lower-bound total TCR beta diversity. In TCRdb, the public reads were trimmed at Q25 with fastp and aligned with MiXCR, with productive beta chains retained. Every entry covers one CDR3 protein and lists the most common genes and DNA from its rows. None of the V and J calls come from the authors' own analysis; TCRdb made them. A total of about 620,000 distinct CDR3 sequences appear in this sample, approximately 52% of them only once. The top ten clonotypes cover approximately 12% of the sample.

This clonotype was counted ten times or more. Which antigen it targets is not known. Within one base of it there is no much larger clone, and no base qualities were kept. Study-wide findings and limitations: The percentage of naive T cells measured by flow cytometry correlated strongly with observed TCR beta diversity. Bulk unsorted PBMC profiling prevented conclusive comparison of naive and antigen-experienced compartments. Donor CMV infection status was unknown, potentially confounding age-related changes in expanded clonotypes. Observed TCR beta diversity per million T cells fell roughly linearly with age, and a significant reduction was already apparent by age about 38. Compared with the aged group, the long-lived group had more naive CD4+ T cells, fewer expanded clones and increased TCR diversity, a pattern suggesting age selection. Estimates of total diversity based on one million sequenced T cells were regarded as lower bounds and as underestimates.

Counted from cysteine to phenylalanine, this CDR3 has 14 amino acids. The only DNA kept is the CDR3, 42 bases in frame from the first base. According to the germline V gene, CDR1 reads MDHEN and CDR2 reads SYDVKM. Trimming removed 7 bases from V and 6 bases from J; the gene matches leave 10 bases unexplained. Systemically healthy Caucasian individuals from Russia, some 36 in total and aged roughly 6 to 95 years, were included as donors. Ten milliliters of peripheral blood were drawn from each donor into EDTA-treated Vacutainer tubes. PBMCs were isolated by Ficoll-Paque density-gradient centrifugation, with at least 6 million obtained per sample. Trizol reagent was used to extract total RNA from PBMCs, with at least 6 micrograms per sample. Naive CD45RAhigh/CD27high T cell percentages were measured by flow cytometry on a PBMC aliquot from every donor.

In this chain, TRBV28 is recombined with TRBJ2-7; 9 bases in between match TRBD2. This receptor was identified in an elderly woman in good health. The specimen was blood. Here is the DNA: TGTGCCAGCATTGGTTTAGCGGGAGTTGTCGAGCAGTACTTC. Its translation reads: CASIGLAGVVEQYF. The full variable domain, completed from the reference TRBV28 and TRBJ2-7 proteins outside the CDR3, reads DVKVTQSSRYLVKRTGEKVFLECVQDMDHENMFWYRQDPGLGLRLIYFSYDVKMKEKGDIPEGYSVSREKKERFSLILESASTNQTSMYLCASIGLAGVVEQYFGPGTRLTVT.